The present TCR beta chain was sequenced within a study of blood T cell repertoires in COVID-19. Overall study context: The United States, Italy and Spain were the sources of the acute and convalescent COVID-19 samples.

Original methodology: Estimation of nucleated cell counts was performed using reference gene primer amplification. Some clones are missing from TCRdb's copy, which holds only in-frame ones; the method was immunoSEQ multiplex PCR. The DNA gave D and trimming, while V, J and clone size come from that table. Seen here are more than 85,000 clones, 75% to 85% observed once, and the top ten hold 7% to 9%. Germline CDR1 and CDR2: MGHRA and YSYEKL. The ends were cut back, 0 bases at V and 0 bases at J, with 12 bases in the middle. CDR3 length: 17 residues. Sequencing input: peripheral blood. The V call is TRBV4-1, the J call TRBJ2-1, with D possibly TRBD1 on 6 matching bases. This TCR derives from an elderly woman with active or convalescent COVID-19. CDR3 sequence reads: CASSQDPGTSSYNEQFF. The CDR3 region has the DNA TGCGCCAGCAGCCAAGATCCCGGGACAAGCTCCTACAATGAGCAGTTCTTC.